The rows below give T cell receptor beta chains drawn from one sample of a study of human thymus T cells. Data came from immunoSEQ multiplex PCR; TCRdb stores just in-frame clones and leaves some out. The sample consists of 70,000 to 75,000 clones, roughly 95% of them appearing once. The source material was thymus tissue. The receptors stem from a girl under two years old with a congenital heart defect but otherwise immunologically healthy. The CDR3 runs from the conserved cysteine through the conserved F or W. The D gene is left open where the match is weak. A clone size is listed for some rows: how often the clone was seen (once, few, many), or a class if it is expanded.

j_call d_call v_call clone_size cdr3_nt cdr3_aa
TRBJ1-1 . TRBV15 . TGTGCCACCAGCAGAGCTAAACCGCTGAGGAACACTGAAGCTTTCTTT CATSRAKPLRNTEAFF
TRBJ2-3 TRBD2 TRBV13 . TGTGCCAGCAGCTTAATGAGGGCTAGCGGTGACACAGATACGCAGTATTTT CASSLMRASGDTDTQYF
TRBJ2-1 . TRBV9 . TGTGCCAGCAGCGTAGGGGAAAATGAGCAGTTCTTC CASSVGENEQFF
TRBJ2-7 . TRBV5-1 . TGCGCCAGCAGCCCGCTTTGGACGGCCAACGATCCCTACGAGCAGTACTTC CASSPLWTANDPYEQYF
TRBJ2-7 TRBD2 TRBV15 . TGTGCCACCAGCAGAGCTTCCGTAGCGGGAGCCACCTACGAGCAGTACTTC CATSRASVAGATYEQYF
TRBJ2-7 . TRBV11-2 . TGTGCCAGCAGCCCACGGTTAGGGGTCGGGCTGTGGCAGTACTTC CASSPRLGVGLWQYF
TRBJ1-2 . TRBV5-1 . TGCGCCAGCAGCCGCCCTTGGTGGAACCCAACGTTTAACTATGGCTACACCTTC CASSRPWWNPTFNYGYTF
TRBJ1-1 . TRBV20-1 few TGCAGTGCCCCAGGGACTGAAGCTTTCTTT CSAPGTEAFF
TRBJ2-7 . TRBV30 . TGTGCCTGGAGTGCCGACAGGTATGGGCAGTACTTC CAWSADRYGQYF
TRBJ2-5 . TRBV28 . TGTGCCAGCAGTTCCGGCCTCGAGGTGTGGGTCGCCCAGTACTTC CASSSGLEVWVAQYF
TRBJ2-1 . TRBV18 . TGTGCCAGCTCACCAGTCGCCCAACCAACTGAGCAGTTCTTC CASSPVAQPTEQFF
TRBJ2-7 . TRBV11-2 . TGTGCCAGCAGCGACCTTAGGAGCTCCTACGAGCAGTACTTC CASSDLRSSYEQYF
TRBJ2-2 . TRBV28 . TGTGCCAGCAGGGGCGGATCGAACACCGGGGAGCTGTTTTTT CASRGGSNTGELFF
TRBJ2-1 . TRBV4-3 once TGCGCCAGCAGCCAAGATCCGGGGGCTAGCAAGCACTATGAGCAGTTCTTC CASSQDPGASKHYEQFF
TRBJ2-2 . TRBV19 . TGTGCCAGTAGTAGGTATACTGGGAGGACCGGGGAGCTGTTTTTT CASSRYTGRTGELFF
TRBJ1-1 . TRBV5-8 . TGTGCCAGCAGCTTGGAGCCCAGGAACACTGAAGCTTTCTTT CASSLEPRNTEAFF
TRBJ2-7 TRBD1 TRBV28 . TGTGCCAGCAGCCGGGTGGGCCGGGACAGAAAAGTCGACGAGCAGTACTTC CASSRVGRDRKVDEQYF
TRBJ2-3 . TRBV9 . TGTGCCAGCAGCGTAGGATTTGGAAGGAGGGCGATGGGGACAGATACGCAGTATTTT CASSVGFGRRAMGTDTQYF
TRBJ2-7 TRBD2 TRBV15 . TGTGCCACCAGCATAACGAGCGGGAGGGACTCCTACGAGCAGTACTTC CATSITSGRDSYEQYF
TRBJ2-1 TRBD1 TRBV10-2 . TGCGCCAGCAGGCCCAGGGACAGGGGGGGTTTATCGACCTACAATGAGCAGTTCTTC CASRPRDRGGLSTYNEQFF
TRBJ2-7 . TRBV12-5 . TGTGCTAGTGGTTGGCGCCCGGTGTCGCAGGTCTCCTACGAGCAGTACTTC CASGWRPVSQVSYEQYF
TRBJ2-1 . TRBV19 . TGTGCCAGTAGTATGGAGGCAAGCCCCCCGGGTAACGTCGGGCAGTTCTTC CASSMEASPPGNVGQFF
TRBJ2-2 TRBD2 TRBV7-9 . TGTGCCAGCAGCTTCAGGGCGGGAGGTTACACCGGGGAGCTGTTTTTT CASSFRAGGYTGELFF
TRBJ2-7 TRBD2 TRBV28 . TGTGCCAGCAGTACCTCTAGCGGGAGGGAGCAGTACTTC CASSTSSGREQYF
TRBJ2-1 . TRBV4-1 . TGCGCCAGCAGCCAAGATCGGGGGCCCCTTGCCTACAATGAGCAGTTCTTC CASSQDRGPLAYNEQFF
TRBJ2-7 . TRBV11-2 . TGTGCCAGCAGCTCCGACAGACCCTACGAGCAGTACTTC CASSSDRPYEQYF
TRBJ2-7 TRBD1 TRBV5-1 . TGCGCCAGCAGCTACGAGACAGGGGCGGGTAGCACACCGCAGTACGAGCAGTACTTC CASSYETGAGSTPQYEQYF
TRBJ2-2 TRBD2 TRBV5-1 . TGCGCCAGCAGCTTTGGGATACTAGCGGGAGCGCCGAACACCGGGGAGCTGTTTTTT CASSFGILAGAPNTGELFF
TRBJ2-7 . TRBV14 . TGTGCCAGCAGCCCAAAAATTCCCCCACAAGAGGTCCACGAGCAGTACTTC CASSPKIPPQEVHEQYF
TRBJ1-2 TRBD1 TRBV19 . TGTGCCAGTAGTACTGGGACAGAGGCCCTATTTCGCTATGGCTACACCTTC CASSTGTEALFRYGYTF
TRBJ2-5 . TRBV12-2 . TGTGCAAGTCGCTTAAGGTTCGGGCAGGGTAGGCAAGAGACCCAGTACTTC CASRLRFGQGRQETQYF
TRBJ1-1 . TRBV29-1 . TGCAGCGCTTCATTGCGCCGGGGGAACCGGAACACTGAAGCTTTCTTT CSASLRRGNRNTEAFF
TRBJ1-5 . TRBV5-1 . TGCGCCAGCAGCTTGGGCGGGTCTCGGGACAATCAGCCCCAGCATTTT CASSLGGSRDNQPQHF
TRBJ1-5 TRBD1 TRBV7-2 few TGTGCCAGCAGCTCAACAGGGGGCGGTCAGCCCCAGCATTTT CASSSTGGGQPQHF
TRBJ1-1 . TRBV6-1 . TGTGCCAGCAGTGGTCTGAAAACGAACACTGAAGCTTTCTTT CASSGLKTNTEAFF
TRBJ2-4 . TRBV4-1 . TGCGCCAGCAGCTTCCGGAGTTGGGGGGTGAAAAACATTCAGTACTTC CASSFRSWGVKNIQYF
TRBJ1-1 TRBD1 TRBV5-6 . TGTGCCAGCAGTTCAGGGGGCAGGCCCAACACTGAAGCTTTCTTT CASSSGGRPNTEAFF
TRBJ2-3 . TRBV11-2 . TGTGCCAGCAGCTTAGCCGCCCAAGAGGGTACGCAGTATTTT CASSLAAQEGTQYF
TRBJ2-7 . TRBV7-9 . TGTGCCAGCAGCCGACCGAACTCCTACGAGCAGTACTTC CASSRPNSYEQYF
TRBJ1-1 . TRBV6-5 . TGTGCCAGCAGTTCCGAGGGGGGCACTGAAGCTTTCTTT CASSSEGGTEAFF
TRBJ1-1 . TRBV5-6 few TGTGCCAGCAGCTTGGTGAGTTCCATATTCGAAGCTTTCTTT CASSLVSSIFEAFF
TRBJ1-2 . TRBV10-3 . TGTGCCATTGCTCGGGGGGGTAACTATGGCTACACCTTC CAIARGGNYGYTF
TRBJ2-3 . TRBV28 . TGTGCCAGCAGTAGGCTACAATCAAGGGGAGATACGCAGTATTTT CASSRLQSRGDTQYF
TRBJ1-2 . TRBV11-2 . TGTGCCAGCAGCTTCGAAACAGTCTATGGCTACACCTTC CASSFETVYGYTF